Listed here is a single TCR beta chain. Enrolled through a virtual design, the participants were between roughly 18 and 95 years of age and came from approximately 25 US areas. Grouping used clinical history reported by participants in a survey and questionnaire. Two consecutive negative NP/OP PCR tests, clearance, or resolved symptoms defined Cohort 3 recovery. Germline V CDR1 and CDR2: SNHLY, FYNNEI. This CDR3 is 14 amino acids long. The J segment lost 5 bases and the V segment lost 6 bases, leaving 7 bases of the junction unmatched. This entry is derived from a study of blood T cell repertoires in COVID-19. At the level of the study: Sources were T cells, B-cell-depleted T cells, or PBMCs; the material itself was cDNA or gDNA.

The method was immunoSEQ multiplex PCR; TCRdb's version includes in-frame clones alone and lacks a portion of them. The sample lists approximately 200,000 clones, roughly 85% occurring once. The material sequenced was PBMCs or T cells enriched from blood (not recorded which). V gene TRBV2 combines with J gene TRBJ2-1; 7 positions match TRBD2. This TCR was sampled from a man aged 25-45 years who had recovered from COVID-19. CDR3 nucleotides: TGTGCCAGCAGGGGAAGGAGCGGGGACAATGAGCAGTTCTTC. It specifies CASRGRSGDNEQFF.